Listed below are T cell receptor beta chains from one sample, sequenced in a study of blood T cell repertoires in COVID-19. Some clones are missing from TCRdb's copy, which holds only in-frame ones; the method was immunoSEQ multiplex PCR. The repertoire includes about 89,000 clones, approximately 80% of them detected once, and about a fifth sits in the top ten. Sequencing used peripheral blood. Receptor source: a woman of 80 years or more with acute or convalescent COVID-19. Each CDR3 is given with its conserved first and last residue. D genes are given only for firm matches. The listing skips clone size in some rows; elsewhere it reads once, few, many or a size class.

D	V	J	size	DNA	CDR3
.	TRBV5-1	TRBJ1-2	few	TGCGCCAGCAGCTTGGCTACGGACTATGGCTACACCTTC	CASSLATDYGYTF
.	TRBV6-6	TRBJ1-2	.	TGTGCCAGCGAGCGAAGCCCCTATGGCTACACCTTC	CASERSPYGYTF
.	TRBV2	TRBJ1-2	.	TGTGCCAGTCAGGGGAGAGGGTATGGCTACACCTTC	CASQGRGYGYTF
TRBD1	TRBV9	TRBJ2-1	.	TGTGCCAGCAGCGCCATAGGACAGGGTATTAACAATGAGCAGTTCTTC	CASSAIGQGINNEQFF
.	TRBV27	TRBJ2-3	.	TGTGCCAGCAGTTTGGACAGGCGGGGTTATACGCAGTATTTT	CASSLDRRGYTQYF
.	TRBV5-1	TRBJ2-5	.	TGCGCCAGCAGCTTGGGGCGGAAATCCGGAAAAGAGACCCAGTACTTC	CASSLGRKSGKETQYF
.	TRBV27	TRBJ2-3	.	TGTGCCAGCAGTCCCCCCCCGGCAGGGTGGAATATGGATACGCAGTATTTT	CASSPPPAGWNMDTQYF
.	TRBV5-1	TRBJ2-2	.	TGCGCCAGCAGTTCCGTTCCGGTTTTGAACACCGGGGAGCTGTTTTTT	CASSSVPVLNTGELFF
.	TRBV12-3/TRBV12-4	TRBJ2-1	.	TGTGCCAGCAGTTTCGAGGGTGAGCAGTTCTTC	CASSFEGEQFF
.	TRBV3-1/TRBV3-2	TRBJ2-1	few	TGTGCCAGCAGCCAAGTTGGGAGAAGCAATGAGCAGTTCTTC	CASSQVGRSNEQFF
TRBD1	TRBV2	TRBJ1-1	.	TGTGCCAGCAGTTTCACAGGGGGACAAACTGAAGCTTTCTTT	CASSFTGGQTEAFF
.	TRBV9	TRBJ2-3	.	TGTGCCAGCAGCGTAGGTCGGGACTGGATAGGAGATACGCAGTATTTT	CASSVGRDWIGDTQYF
.	TRBV2	TRBJ2-7	.	TGTGCCAGCAGTGAGGCAGGTGAATACGAGCAGTACTTC	CASSEAGEYEQYF
TRBD2	TRBV2	TRBJ2-5	.	TGTGCCAGCAGTCCCCTAGCGGGAGAGGGCGAGACCCAGTACTTC	CASSPLAGEGETQYF
.	TRBV12-3/TRBV12-4	TRBJ1-1	.	TGTGCCAGCAGTTTCAGGGTGTTTGAAGCTTTCTTT	CASSFRVFEAFF
.	TRBV6-1	TRBJ2-1	.	TGTGCCAGCAGTAAAGACACAGGGATGTCCTACAATGAGCAGTTCTTC	CASSKDTGMSYNEQFF
TRBD2	TRBV27	TRBJ2-5	.	TGTGCCAGCAGCCATCTAGCGGGACAGGAGACCCAGTACTTC	CASSHLAGQETQYF
TRBD2	TRBV7-6	TRBJ2-5	.	TGTGCCAGCAGCTTAGGAGCTAGCGGGAGCGGGGGCTGGCACTTC	CASSLGASGSGGWHF
.	TRBV4-2	TRBJ1-2	.	TGTGCCAGCAGCCAGGGTCACAGGGTCGATGGCTACACCTTC	CASSQGHRVDGYTF
.	TRBV30	TRBJ2-7	.	TGTGCCTGGAGTTTAGAGTCCTACGAGCAGTACTTC	CAWSLESYEQYF
.	TRBV5-4	TRBJ2-3	.	TGTGCCAGCAGCTTGGCCCCCGGCAGGACAGATACGCAGTATTTT	CASSLAPGRTDTQYF
.	TRBV18	TRBJ1-5	few	TGTGCCAGCTCACCTTCGGCCGACTCGTACGTCAATCAGCCCCAGCATTTT	CASSPSADSYVNQPQHF